Listed below are T cell receptor beta chains from one sample, sequenced in a study of T cell repertoires in cytomegalovirus infection. TCRdb itself ran the reads through MiXCR, one entry per CDR3 protein. The table has nearly 700,000 distinct CDR3 sequences, approximately 33% seen once. These receptors lack a known antigen. The sample here was cultured PBMCs, taken from culture after CMV antigen stimulation. These TCRs come from a human donor in good health (CMV status not recorded). Some clones in this sample may be carry-over from other donors' samples. Both conserved end residues are part of each CDR3. D genes are given only for firm matches. Part of the rows lack a size; the others show once, few, many or a class for expanded clones.

j_call d_call clone_size v_call cdr3_aa cdr3_nt
TRBJ1-6 TRBD1 many TRBV7-8 CASSLRTGGLNSPLHF TGTGCCAGCAGCCTCCGGACAGGGGGGCTTAATTCACCCCTCCACTTT
TRBJ2-5 NA NA TRBV3-1 CASSQGGISETQYF TGTGCCAGCAGCCAAGGAGGGATTTCGGAGACCCAGTACTTC
TRBJ1-1 TRBD1 NA TRBV7-9 CASSSTGLVAEAFF TGTGCCAGCAGCTCGACAGGGCTCGTCGCTGAAGCTTTCTTT
TRBJ2-2 NA NA TRBV5-3 CASSSKAIGGSTGELFF TGTGCCAGCAGCTCGAAAGCGATCGGGGGCTCTACCGGGGAGCTGTTTTTT
TRBJ2-5 TRBD2 few TRBV20-1 CSARVASGATQYF TGCAGTGCTAGAGTGGCTAGCGGGGCGACCCAGTACTTC
TRBJ2-5 NA NA TRBV12-3/TRBV12-4 CASGFWDPYKKETQYF TGTGCCAGCGGGTTTTGGGACCCATACAAAAAAGAGACCCAGTACTTC
TRBJ2-5 NA NA TRBV20-1 CSAIQIRDKETQYF TGCAGTGCTATCCAGATCCGGGATAAGGAGACCCAGTACTTC
TRBJ1-3 NA many TRBV5-4 CASSLVPGRRGNTIYF TGTGCCAGCAGCTTGGTGCCAGGGCGAAGAGGAAACACCATATATTTT
TRBJ2-2 NA few TRBV7-2 CASSTGGPQGGELFF TGTGCCAGCAGCACCGGGGGGCCCCAGGGCGGGGAGCTGTTTTTT
TRBJ2-1 TRBD2 few TRBV4-3 CASGRARNEQFF TGCGCCAGCGGGAGGGCCCGCAATGAGCAGTTCTTC
TRBJ2-1 NA few TRBV19 CASSIGGAGTYNEQFF TGTGCCAGTAGTATAGGAGGTGCGGGGACCTACAATGAGCAGTTCTTC
TRBJ1-2 NA NA TRBV19 CASSIKGSFGYGYTF TGTGCCAGTAGTATAAAAGGGTCGTTCGGCTATGGCTACACCTTC
TRBJ1-6 TRBD1 NA TRBV12-3/TRBV12-4 CASSLTGGNSPLHF TGTGCCAGCAGTTTGACAGGGGGTAATTCACCCCTCCACTTT
TRBJ1-1 NA NA TRBV7-8 CASSLIRPLDKVNTEAFF TGTGCCAGCAGCTTAATACGCCCCCTGGACAAAGTGAACACTGAAGCTTTCTTT
TRBJ1-6 NA few TRBV6-1 CASSDLRWNSPLHF TGTGCCAGCAGTGACCTAAGGTGGAATTCACCCCTCCACTTT
TRBJ1-4 NA many TRBV7-2 CASSPSGTNEKLFF TGTGCCAGCAGCCCCTCAGGAACTAATGAAAAACTGTTTTTT
TRBJ2-5 NA NA TRBV10-3 CATRRRETQYF TGTGCCACTCGCCGACGGGAGACCCAGTACTTC
TRBJ2-7 TRBD2 NA TRBV7-2 CASSLATGTSAYEQYF TGTGCCAGCAGCTTAGCGACCGGGACTAGCGCCTACGAGCAGTACTTC
TRBJ2-3 TRBD1 few TRBV18 CASSPGQGATDTQYF TGTGCCAGCTCACCCGGACAGGGGGCAACAGATACGCAGTATTTT
TRBJ2-1 NA NA TRBV6-5 CASSYHGRTNEQFF TGTGCCAGCAGTTACCATGGACGCACCAATGAGCAGTTCTTC
TRBJ2-7 TRBD2 NA TRBV7-6 CASSLAGTGGLEQYF TGTGCCAGCAGCTTAGCGGGTACGGGAGGGCTCGAGCAGTACTTC
TRBJ1-1 NA NA TRBV30 CAWSPGRELVFF TGTGCCTGGAGTCCGGGCCGTGAGTTAGTTTTCTTT
TRBJ1-5 NA NA TRBV6-4 CASKPRGSNQPQHF TGTGCCAGCAAGCCCCGGGGCAGCAATCAGCCCCAGCATTTT
TRBJ2-7 TRBD1 few TRBV10-3 CAISGDRGSEQYF TGTGCCATCAGTGGGGACAGGGGAAGCGAGCAGTACTTC
TRBJ2-5 TRBD1 NA TRBV11-2 CASSQKLGQGSPETQYF TGTGCCAGCAGCCAGAAGCTGGGACAGGGGTCACCAGAGACCCAGTACTTC
TRBJ2-5 TRBD2 NA TRBV6-2/TRBV6-3 CASRGLPRLESGRRETQYF TGTGCCAGCAGAGGCCTCCCGCGTTTGGAGAGCGGGAGGAGGGAGACCCAGTACTTC
TRBJ2-5 NA NA TRBV12-3/TRBV12-4 CASSLGEQETQYF TGTGCCAGCAGTTTGGGGGAGCAAGAGACCCAGTACTTC
TRBJ2-5 NA NA TRBV7-9 CASSLWTIHKETQYF TGTGCCAGCAGCTTATGGACAATCCATAAAGAGACCCAGTACTTC
TRBJ2-7 NA once TRBV7-2 CASSPRPAGPYEQYF TGTGCCAGCAGCCCAAGACCCGCGGGACCATACGAGCAGTACTTC
TRBJ2-1 NA NA TRBV7-8 CASSFPRLATPADDEQFF TGTGCCAGCAGCTTCCCCCGGCTAGCCACTCCTGCCGATGATGAGCAGTTCTTC
TRBJ2-4 TRBD2 few TRBV6-5 CASRRDRDYGIQYF TGTGCCAGCAGACGTGACCGGGACTATGGCATTCAGTACTTC
TRBJ2-7 NA NA TRBV4-1 CASSQDWSSDSSYEQYF TGCGCCAGCAGCCAAGATTGGTCGAGCGACAGCTCCTACGAGCAGTACTTC
TRBJ2-2 NA NA TRBV27 CASRRGGGTGELFF TGTGCCAGCAGAAGGGGGGGCGGAACCGGGGAGCTGTTTTTT
TRBJ2-3 TRBD1 few TRBV7-2 CASSPVQGADTQYF TGTGCCAGCAGCCCAGTACAGGGGGCGGATACGCAGTATTTT
TRBJ2-3 NA NA TRBV7-8 CAGSPGRGGVTPTDTQYF TGTGCCGGCAGCCCAGGCCGGGGTGGGGTCACTCCCACAGATACGCAGTATTTT
TRBJ2-1 TRBD2 once TRBV19 CASSPRGEGGRNYNEQFF TGTGCCAGTAGTCCCCGAGGTGAAGGCGGGAGGAACTACAATGAGCAGTTCTTC
TRBJ1-3 NA few TRBV2 CASTGSHYSGNTIYF TGTGCCAGCACTGGCAGCCATTACTCTGGAAACACCATATATTTT
TRBJ1-2 NA NA TRBV7-2 CASSLRTPPYGYTF TGTGCCAGCAGCTTGCGGACACCCCCCTATGGCTACACCTTC
TRBJ1-5 TRBD1 few TRBV6-6 CASSLRTGHNQPQHF TGTGCCAGCAGTTTACGGACAGGGCACAATCAGCCCCAGCATTTT
TRBJ2-3 NA few TRBV2 CASRGGQSDTQYF TGTGCCAGCCGGGGTGGACAGTCAGATACGCAGTATTTT
TRBJ2-7 NA many TRBV7-2 CASILGPDGPYEQYF TGTGCCAGCATCCTAGGGCCGGACGGGCCGTACGAGCAGTACTTC
TRBJ1-1 NA many TRBV7-2 CASSLFIGTPAFF TGTGCCAGCAGCTTATTTATCGGGACGCCGGCTTTCTTT
TRBJ1-5 TRBD1 few TRBV28 CAEGTGVNQPQHF TGTGCCGAAGGGACAGGGGTAAATCAGCCCCAGCATTTT
TRBJ1-2 NA NA TRBV10-3 CAIGAGSPNYGYTF TGTGCCATCGGGGCCGGGAGTCCTAACTATGGCTACACCTTC
TRBJ1-3 NA NA TRBV7-6 CASSLRFLRDTSSSGNTIYF TGTGCCAGCAGCTTACGATTCCTCCGGGACACCTCTAGCTCTGGAAACACCATATATTTT
TRBJ2-1 TRBD2 NA TRBV5-6 CASSNYLAGGSNEQFF TGTGCCAGCAGCAACTATCTAGCGGGGGGAAGCAATGAGCAGTTCTTC
TRBJ1-4 NA NA TRBV20-1 CSAPDRRGEKLFF TGCAGTGCTCCCGACAGGCGAGGCGAAAAACTGTTTTTT
TRBJ2-3 NA NA TRBV7-2 CASSLGRNTQYF TGTGCCAGCAGCTTAGGGCGGAATACGCAGTATTTT
TRBJ2-5 NA NA TRBV28 CASSRATGPMGETQYF TGTGCCAGCAGCCGAGCGACAGGCCCGATGGGGGAGACCCAGTACTTC
TRBJ2-5 TRBD2 few TRBV20-1 CSASPTSGGRMGLVETQYF TGCAGTGCTAGCCCCACCTCTGGCGGGAGAATGGGGTTGGTGGAGACCCAGTACTTC